This entry describes one T cell receptor beta chain. Its antigen is currently unknown. The authors ran a second PCR of roughly 7 to 11 cycles using a sample-barcoded 5' primer and a J-beta primer mix. TCRdb reanalysed the 5' RACE reads using MiXCR and keeps one entry per CDR3 protein. The sample contains approximately 780,000 distinct CDR3 sequences, around 25% of which appear only once. The data originate from a study of blood T cells in healthy people across ages. The CDR3 totals 13 residues. V lost 7 bases to trimming and J lost 5 bases, with 14 bases between them. Germline assignment: CDR1 MDHEN and CDR2 SYDVKM. Overall study findings and caveats: The study lacked donor CMV status, which possibly confounded expanded clonotype changes.

Sample donors were healthy Caucasian individuals that came from Russia, aged about 6 to 95. These data also formed part of another study, on T cells of mothers and their children.

This sequence was found in a boy aged 5-17 years in good health. The material sequenced was blood. V usage is TRBV28 and J usage is TRBJ2-5; possibly TRBD1 for D (6 bases). The CDR3 coding sequence is TGTGCCAGCACCAATGTCCAGGGGGAGACCCAGTACTTC. Encoded protein: CASTNVQGETQYF.